This TCR beta chain was sequenced during a study of cytomegalovirus exposure and HLA in healthy donors. Study-wide results and caveats: As a later analysis showed, several of the most significant clusters appeared to be linked to common viral pathogens. Reported results showed that the classifier diagnosed cytomegalovirus status with high specificity and sensitivity.

Points on this clone: The antigen is not known.

Donors in the study were healthy people who gave bone marrow. The germline CDR1 and CDR2 sequences are SGHTA and FQGNSA. CDR3 size: 16 residues. The PCR made use of 60 Vbeta and 13 Jbeta primers. The method was immunoSEQ multiplex PCR; TCRdb's version includes in-frame clones alone and lacks a portion of them. This repertoire shows some 170,000 clones, approximately 79% found once; its top ten account for approximately 6.3%. The V call is TRBV7-2, the J call TRBJ2-5; 10 bases are shared with TRBD2. The J call is doubtful: the DNA matches TRBJ2-7 better. This TCR came from a man in his forties in good health and CMV-seropositive. Sequenced sample: PBMCs. CDR3 in amino acids: CASSLRAGGPYDEQYF. The CDR3 region has the DNA TGTGCCAGCAGCTTAAGAGCGGGAGGGCCTTACGACGAGCAGTACTTC.